This T cell receptor (beta chain) came from a study of radiation and T cells in renal cell carcinoma. Method: immunoSEQ multiplex PCR; TCRdb's copy keeps in-frame clones and lacks some. The sample has fewer than 200,000 clones, roughly nine tenths seen once. Germline CDR1 reads SGDLS; CDR2 reads YYNGEE. The CDR3 is 15 residues long. The trim removed 0 bases at V and 8 bases at J, leaving 7 bases unmatched. A note on this clone: The antigen is not known.

The time point was: blood 4 weeks post-SBRT, at nephrectomy. Treatment specified: 15 Gy SBRT to primary tumor, nephrectomy 4 weeks later. Nephrectomy followed 15 Gy stereotactic body radiation by 4 weeks. Study-wide findings and caveats: Pretreatment tumor biopsies were lacking, so baseline clonotypes are unknown. From baseline, blood top tumor clonotypes peaked at 2 weeks post-radiation.

The specimen comprised blood, sampled from a patient whose treatment included radiotherapy and nephrectomy. The clonotype originates from a woman in her forties or fifties with renal cell carcinoma. The chain combines TRBV9 with TRBJ2-3; TRBD2 matches 9 bases. CDR3 region: CASSVEGLAAGTQYF. CDR3 nucleotides: TGTGCCAGCAGCGTAGAGGGACTAGCTGCAGGTACGCAGTATTTT.